The rows below give T cell receptor beta chains drawn from one sample of a study of identical twins' blood T cells. TCRdb redid the calling of the 5' RACE reads with MiXCR, one entry per CDR3 protein. The sample records 300,000 to 450,000 distinct CDR3 sequences, approximately 30% being singletons. The sample taken for sequencing was PBMCs. The receptors here all came from a woman aged 18-49 years in good health. Both conserved end residues are part of each CDR3. Only some rows state a clone size, as once, few, many or a class for expanded clones.

abundance	j_gene	v_gene	CDR3aa
many	TRBJ1-6	TRBV15	CATSNSWNTPLHF
.	TRBJ1-5	TRBV6-5	CACSGENNQPQHF
.	TRBJ2-2	TRBV20-1	CSARIPTSGTGELFF
.	TRBJ1-2	TRBV20-1	CSAAVGGAGVGYTF
.	TRBJ1-5	TRBV27	CASSLGLHNQPQHF
many	TRBJ1-1	TRBV5-1	CASSLLLGREAFF
few	TRBJ1-2	TRBV6-5	CATRTVNYGYTF
.	TRBJ1-1	TRBV4-2	CASRQQDRGNTEAFF
.	TRBJ2-3	TRBV29-1	CSVDGPGGAGDTQYF
.	TRBJ2-3	TRBV7-9	CASSLPRTGGTDTQYF
many	TRBJ1-4	TRBV24-1	CATRQRQGPIEKLFF
.	TRBJ1-1	TRBV18	CASSPTTTNTEAFF
.	TRBJ2-1	TRBV5-1	CASSFGLAGAYNEQFF
.	TRBJ2-7	TRBV25-1	CASSELYREYF
.	TRBJ1-4	TRBV5-1	CASSLGTSREKLFF
.	TRBJ2-5	TRBV29-1	CSARNQETQYF
.	TRBJ1-4	TRBV7-9	CASSYWGSNEKLFF
few	TRBJ1-2	TRBV5-1	CASSLDPLGVYGYTF
.	TRBJ1-1	TRBV5-1	CASSLAGVGLSTEAFF
.	TRBJ2-1	TRBV20-1	CSAATGTGGNEQFF
many	TRBJ1-5	TRBV20-1	CSGGAPYSNQPQHF
few	TRBJ2-4	TRBV5-1	CASSLQGDIQYF